This T cell receptor beta chain came from a study of beta chain features in type 1 diabetes. The CDR3 covers 12 residues. Germline lookup yields CDR1 SEHNR and CDR2 FQNEAQ (reference sequence). V lost 0 bases to trimming and J lost 13 bases, with 12 bases between them. General study findings and limits: The study found that naive, central memory and Treg TCRB repertoires appeared more similar in patients than in healthy donors. Shortening of TCRB CDR3s, moderate but significant, appeared in all four CD4+ subsets of Type 1 diabetes patients.

A few counts support this clone. The target antigen is unknown. Investigators reverse transcribed all isolated RNA, so they sequenced expressed TCRB transcripts. Clones were sequenced by immunoSEQ multiplex PCR, and TCRdb holds only the in-frame ones, with some missing. This sample has 400,000 or so clones, with around 12% found just once. The source of this sequence is a woman aged 18-29 years with type 1 diabetes. Sequences were obtained from naive CD4+ T cells from blood. V is TRBV7-9 and J is TRBJ2-5, with D perhaps matching TRBD1 (6 bases). CDR3 bases: TGTGCCAGCAGCTTAGCGATCGGACAGCCGTACTTC. It encodes CASSLAIGQPYF.